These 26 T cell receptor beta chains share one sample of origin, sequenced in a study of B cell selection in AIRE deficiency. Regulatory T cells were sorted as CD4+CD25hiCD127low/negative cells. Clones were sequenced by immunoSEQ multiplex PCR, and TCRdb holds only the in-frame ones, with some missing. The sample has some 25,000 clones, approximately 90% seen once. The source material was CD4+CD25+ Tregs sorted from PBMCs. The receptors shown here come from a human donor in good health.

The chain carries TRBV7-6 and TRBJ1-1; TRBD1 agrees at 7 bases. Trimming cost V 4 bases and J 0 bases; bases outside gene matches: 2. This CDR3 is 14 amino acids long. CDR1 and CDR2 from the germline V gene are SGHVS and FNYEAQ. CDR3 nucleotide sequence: TGTGCCAGCAGCTCGGACAGGATGAACACTGAAGCTTTCTTT. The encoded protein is CASSSDRMNTEAFF.

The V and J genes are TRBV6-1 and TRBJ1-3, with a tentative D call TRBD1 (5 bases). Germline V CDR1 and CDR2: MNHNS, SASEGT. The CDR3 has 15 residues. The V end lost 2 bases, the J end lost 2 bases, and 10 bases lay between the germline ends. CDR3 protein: CASSEWGLTGNTIYF. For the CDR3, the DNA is TGTGCCAGCAGTGAATGGGGACTGACTGGAAACACCATATATTTT.

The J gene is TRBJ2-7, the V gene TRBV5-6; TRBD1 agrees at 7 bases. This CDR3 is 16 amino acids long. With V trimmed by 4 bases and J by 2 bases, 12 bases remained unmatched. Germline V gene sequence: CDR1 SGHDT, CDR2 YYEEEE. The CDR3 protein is CASSTAQDRAPYEQYF. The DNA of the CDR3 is TGTGCCAGCAGCACTGCACAAGACAGGGCTCCCTACGAGCAGTACTTC.

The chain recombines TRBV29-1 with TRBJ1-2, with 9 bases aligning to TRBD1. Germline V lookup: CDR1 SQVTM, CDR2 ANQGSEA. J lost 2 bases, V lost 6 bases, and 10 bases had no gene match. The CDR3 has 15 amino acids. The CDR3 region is CSVQPGQGMNYGYTF. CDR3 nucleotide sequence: TGCAGCGTCCAACCCGGACAGGGGATGAACTATGGCTACACCTTC.

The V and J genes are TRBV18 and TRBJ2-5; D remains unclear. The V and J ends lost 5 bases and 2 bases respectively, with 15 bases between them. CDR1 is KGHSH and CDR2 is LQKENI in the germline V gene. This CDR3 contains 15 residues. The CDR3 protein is CASSDQETQQETQYF. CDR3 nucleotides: TGTGCCAGCTCAGACCAGGAGACACAGCAAGAGACCCAGTACTTC.

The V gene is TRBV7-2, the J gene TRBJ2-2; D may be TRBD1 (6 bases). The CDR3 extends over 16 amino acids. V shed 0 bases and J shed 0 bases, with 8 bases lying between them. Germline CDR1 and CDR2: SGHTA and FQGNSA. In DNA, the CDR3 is TGTGCCAGCAGCTTAGCGGGGGCAGCGAACACCGGGGAGCTGTTTTTT. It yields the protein CASSLAGAANTGELFF. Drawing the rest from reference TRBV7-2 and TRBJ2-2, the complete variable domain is GAGVSQSPSNKVTEKGKDVELRCDPISGHTALYWYRQSLGQGLEFLIYFQGNSAPDKSGLPSDRFSAERTGGSVSTLTIQRTQQEDSAVYLCASSLAGAANTGELFFGEGSRLTVL.

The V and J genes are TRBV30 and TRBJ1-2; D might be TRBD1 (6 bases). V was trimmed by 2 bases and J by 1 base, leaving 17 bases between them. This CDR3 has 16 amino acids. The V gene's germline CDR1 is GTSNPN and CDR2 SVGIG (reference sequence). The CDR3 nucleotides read TGTGCCTGGAGTATCGGGACACGGCCGCATAACTATGGCTACACCTTC. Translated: CAWSIGTRPHNYGYTF.

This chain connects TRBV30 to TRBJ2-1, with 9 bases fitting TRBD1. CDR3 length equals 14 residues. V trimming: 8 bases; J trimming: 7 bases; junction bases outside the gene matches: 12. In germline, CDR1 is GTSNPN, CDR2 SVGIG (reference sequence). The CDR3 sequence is CARNSGTGINEQFF. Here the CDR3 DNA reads TGTGCCCGGAATTCGGGGACAGGGATAAATGAGCAGTTCTTC.

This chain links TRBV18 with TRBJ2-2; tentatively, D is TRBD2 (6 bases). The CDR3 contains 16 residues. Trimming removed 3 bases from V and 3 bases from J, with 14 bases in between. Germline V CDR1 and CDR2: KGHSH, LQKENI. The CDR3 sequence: CASSPSLAVDTGELFF. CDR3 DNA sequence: TGTGCCAGCTCACCCTCTTTAGCGGTCGACACCGGGGAGCTGTTTTTT.

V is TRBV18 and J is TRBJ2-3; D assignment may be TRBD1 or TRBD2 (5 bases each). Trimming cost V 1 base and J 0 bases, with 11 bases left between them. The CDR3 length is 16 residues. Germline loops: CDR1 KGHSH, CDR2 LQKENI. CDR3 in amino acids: CASSPLGAVSTDTQYF. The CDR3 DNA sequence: TGTGCCAGCTCACCACTCGGGGCGGTTAGCACAGATACGCAGTATTTT. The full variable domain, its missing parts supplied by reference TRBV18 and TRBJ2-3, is NAGVMQNPRHLVRRRGQEARLRCSPMKGHSHVYWYRQLPEEGLKFMVYLQKENIIDESGMPKERFSAEFPKEGPSILRIQQVVRGDSAAYFCASSPLGAVSTDTQYFGPGTRLTVL.

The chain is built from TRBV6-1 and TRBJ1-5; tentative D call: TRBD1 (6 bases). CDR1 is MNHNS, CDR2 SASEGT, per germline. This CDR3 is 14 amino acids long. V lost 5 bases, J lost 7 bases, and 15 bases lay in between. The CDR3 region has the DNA TGTGCCAGCAGTTCTAAAGTGCAGGGGCAGCCCCAGCATTTT. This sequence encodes CASSSKVQGQPQHF.

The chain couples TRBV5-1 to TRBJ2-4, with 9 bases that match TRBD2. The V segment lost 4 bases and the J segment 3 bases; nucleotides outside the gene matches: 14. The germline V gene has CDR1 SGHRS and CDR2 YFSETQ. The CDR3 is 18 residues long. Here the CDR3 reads CASSAIAGASPGKNIQYF. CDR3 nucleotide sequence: TGCGCCAGCAGCGCAATAGCGGGGGCGTCCCCTGGCAAAAACATTCAGTACTTC.

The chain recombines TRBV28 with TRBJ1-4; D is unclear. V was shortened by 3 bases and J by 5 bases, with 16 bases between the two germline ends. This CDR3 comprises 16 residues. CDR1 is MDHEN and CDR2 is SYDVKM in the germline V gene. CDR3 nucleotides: TGTGCCAGCAGTTTGTGGTCCCTGGGGTCCAATGAAAAACTGTTTTTT. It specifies CASSLWSLGSNEKLFF.

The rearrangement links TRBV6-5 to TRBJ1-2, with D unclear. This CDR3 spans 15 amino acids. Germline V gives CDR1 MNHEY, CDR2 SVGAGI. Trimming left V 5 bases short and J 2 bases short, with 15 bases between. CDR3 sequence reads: CASSAPPGRNYGYTF. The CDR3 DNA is TGTGCCAGCAGTGCCCCCCCGGGAAGGAACTATGGCTACACCTTC.

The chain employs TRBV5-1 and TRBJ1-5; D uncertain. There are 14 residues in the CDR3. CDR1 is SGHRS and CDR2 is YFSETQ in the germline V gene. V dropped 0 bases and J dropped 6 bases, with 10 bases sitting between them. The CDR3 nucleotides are TGCGCCAGCAGCTTGGAGGCAGGAGGTCAGCCCCAGCATTTT. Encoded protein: CASSLEAGGQPQHF.

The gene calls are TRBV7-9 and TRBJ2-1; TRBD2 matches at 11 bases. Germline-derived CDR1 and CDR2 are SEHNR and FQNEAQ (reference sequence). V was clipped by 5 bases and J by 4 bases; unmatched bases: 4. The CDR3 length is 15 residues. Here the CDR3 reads CASSPGTSGYNEQFF. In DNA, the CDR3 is TGTGCCAGCAGCCCCGGGACTAGCGGTTACAATGAGCAGTTCTTC.

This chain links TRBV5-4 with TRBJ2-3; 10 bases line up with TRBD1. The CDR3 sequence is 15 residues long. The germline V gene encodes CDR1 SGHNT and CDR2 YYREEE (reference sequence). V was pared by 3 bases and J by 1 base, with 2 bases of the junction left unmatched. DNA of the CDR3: TGTGCCAGCAGCTCCGGGACAGGGGGCACAGATACGCAGTATTTT. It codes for CASSSGTGGTDTQYF. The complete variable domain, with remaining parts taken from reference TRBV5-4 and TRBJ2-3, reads ETGVTQSPTHLIKTRGQQVTLRCSSQSGHNTVSWYQQALGQGPQFIFQYYREEENGRGNFPPRFSGLQFPNYSSELNVNALELDDSALYLCASSSGTGGTDTQYFGPGTRLTVL.

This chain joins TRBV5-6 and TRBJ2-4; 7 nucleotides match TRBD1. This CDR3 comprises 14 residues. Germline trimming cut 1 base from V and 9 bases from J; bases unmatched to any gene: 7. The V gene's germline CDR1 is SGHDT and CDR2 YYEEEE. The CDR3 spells CASSLSGTVVIQYF. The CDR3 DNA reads TGTGCCAGCAGCTTGTCGGGGACAGTGGTCATTCAGTACTTC. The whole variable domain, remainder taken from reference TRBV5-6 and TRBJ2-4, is DAGVTQSPTHLIKTRGQQVTLRCSPKSGHDTVSWYQQALGQGPQFIFQYYEEEERQRGNFPDRFSGHQFPNYSSELNVNALLLGDSALYLCASSLSGTVVIQYFGAGTRLSVL.

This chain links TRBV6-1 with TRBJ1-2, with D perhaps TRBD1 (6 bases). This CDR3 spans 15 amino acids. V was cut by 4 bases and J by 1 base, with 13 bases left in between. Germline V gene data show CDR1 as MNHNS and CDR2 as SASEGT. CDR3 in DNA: TGTGCCAGCAGTGTTAACAGGGACTTTAACTATGGCTACACCTTC. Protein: CASSVNRDFNYGYTF.

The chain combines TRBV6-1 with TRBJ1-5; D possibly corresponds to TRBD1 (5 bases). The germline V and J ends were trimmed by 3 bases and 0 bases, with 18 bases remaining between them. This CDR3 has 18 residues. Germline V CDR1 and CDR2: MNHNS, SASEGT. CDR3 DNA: TGTGCCAGCAGTGATTACCGGGGCCTTGCTTATAGCAATCAGCCCCAGCATTTT. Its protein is CASSDYRGLAYSNQPQHF.

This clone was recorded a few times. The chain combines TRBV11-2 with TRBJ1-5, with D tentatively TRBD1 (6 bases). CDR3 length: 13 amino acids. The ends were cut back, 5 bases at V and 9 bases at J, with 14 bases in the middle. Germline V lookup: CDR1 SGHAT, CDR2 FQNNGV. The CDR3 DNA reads TGTGCCAGCAGCGCCCGCAGGGGTTGGCCCCAGCATTTT. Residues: CASSARRGWPQHF.

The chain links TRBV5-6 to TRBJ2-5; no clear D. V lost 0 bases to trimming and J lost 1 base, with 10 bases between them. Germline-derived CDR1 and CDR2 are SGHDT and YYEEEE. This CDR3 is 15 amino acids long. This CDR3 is CASSLGQILQETQYF. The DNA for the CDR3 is TGTGCCAGCAGCTTGGGGCAGATTCTCCAAGAGACCCAGTACTTC.

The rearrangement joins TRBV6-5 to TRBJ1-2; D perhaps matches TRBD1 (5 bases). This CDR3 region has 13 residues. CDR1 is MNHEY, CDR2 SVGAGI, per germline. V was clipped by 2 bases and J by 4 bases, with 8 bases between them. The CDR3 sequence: CASSYGGGYGYTF. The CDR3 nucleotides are TGTGCCAGCAGTTACGGGGGGGGCTATGGCTACACCTTC.

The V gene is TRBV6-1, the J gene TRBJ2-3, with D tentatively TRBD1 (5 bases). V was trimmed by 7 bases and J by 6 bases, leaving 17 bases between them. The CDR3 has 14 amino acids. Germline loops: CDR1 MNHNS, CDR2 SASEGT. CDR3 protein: CASTPTDSRDTQYF. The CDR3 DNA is TGTGCCAGCACCCCTACCGACAGCCGGGATACGCAGTATTTT.

Here the CDR3 DNA reads TGTGCCAGCAGCTCCCGGACAGGGGACTATGGCTACACCTTC. As protein: CASSSRTGDYGYTF. J is TRBJ1-2 and V is TRBV7-2, with TRBD1 identical over 9 bases. V lost 4 bases, J lost 3 bases, and 3 bases stayed unmatched. The germline V gene has CDR1 SGHTA and CDR2 FQGNSA. CDR3 length: 14 amino acids.

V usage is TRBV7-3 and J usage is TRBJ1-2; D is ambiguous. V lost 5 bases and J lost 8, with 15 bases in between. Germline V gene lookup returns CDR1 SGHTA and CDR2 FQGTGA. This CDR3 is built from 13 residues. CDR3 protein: CASSPAGLGGYTF. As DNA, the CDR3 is TGTGCCAGCAGCCCAGCTGGCCTGGGAGGCTACACCTTC. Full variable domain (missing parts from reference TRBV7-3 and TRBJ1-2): GAGVSQTPSNKVTEKGKYVELRCDPISGHTALYWYRQSLGQGPEFLIYFQGTGAADDSGLPNDRFFAVRPEGSVSTLKIQRTERGDSAVYLCASSPAGLGGYTFGSGTRLTVV.